The rows below give T cell receptor beta chains drawn from one sample of a study of identical twins. TCRdb reanalysed the 5' RACE reads using MiXCR and keeps one entry per CDR3 protein. This sample has some 570,000 distinct CDR3 sequences, with 20% to 25% found just once. These data were also filed under a second study, of yellow fever vaccine responses in identical twins.

Specimen: CD4+ T cells sorted from blood. The receptors were sampled from a woman under 30 in good health. Both conserved end residues are part of each CDR3. D genes are given only for firm matches. Clone size is given for some rows only: seen once, a few or many times, or a class if the clone is expanded.

>TRBV10-3|few|.|TRBJ1-5
CAISTGKDQPQHF
TGTGCCATCAGTACAGGGAAGGATCAGCCCCAGCATTTT
>TRBV3-1|few|.|TRBJ2-7
CASSQVQAGFEQYF
TGTGCCAGCAGCCAAGTCCAGGCAGGGTTCGAGCAGTACTTC
>TRBV24-1|.|TRBD1|TRBJ2-7
CATSDPGQGAHEQYF
TGTGCCACCAGTGATCCGGGACAGGGGGCCCACGAGCAGTACTTC
>TRBV12-3/TRBV12-4|.|TRBD2|TRBJ2-3
CASSSHSGSIADTQYF
TGTGCCAGCAGTTCTCATAGCGGGAGTATCGCAGATACGCAGTATTTT
>TRBV11-3|.|TRBD2|TRBJ2-3
CASSPGTSPIDTQYF
TGTGCCAGCAGCCCGGGGACTAGCCCCATAGATACGCAGTATTTT
>TRBV12-3/TRBV12-4|.|.|TRBJ2-7
CASSFHGGSYEQYF
TGTGCCAGCAGTTTTCACGGGGGTTCCTACGAGCAGTACTTC
>TRBV20-1|.|TRBD1|TRBJ2-5
CSARDRGFRETQYF
TGCAGTGCTAGGGACAGGGGGTTTAGAGAGACCCAGTACTTC
>TRBV7-9|.|TRBD2|TRBJ2-3
CASSLSSGGEMVDTQYF
TGTGCCAGCAGCCTCTCTAGCGGGGGGGAGATGGTGGATACGCAGTATTTT
>TRBV7-8|.|TRBD1|TRBJ2-6
CASSYTGAGANVLTF
TGTGCCAGCAGCTATACAGGGGCTGGGGCCAACGTCCTGACTTTC
>TRBV5-1|.|.|TRBJ1-1
CASSSQGLGSEAFF
TGCGCCAGCAGCTCACAAGGGCTTGGATCTGAAGCTTTCTTT
>TRBV12-3/TRBV12-4|.|TRBD1|TRBJ1-5
CASSLAGTVNQPQHF
TGTGCCAGCAGTTTAGCTGGGACAGTTAATCAGCCCCAGCATTTT
>TRBV12-3/TRBV12-4|few|.|TRBJ2-3
CASRGQGGLKSFAQYF
TGTGCCAGCAGAGGCCAGGGCGGGCTAAAAAGTTTCGCGCAGTATTTT
>TRBV28|few|.|TRBJ2-1
CASSFPQGHNEQFF
TGTGCCAGCAGTTTCCCCCAGGGCCACAATGAGCAGTTCTTC
>TRBV12-3/TRBV12-4|few|.|TRBJ2-2
CASSLWGGGTGELFF
TGTGCCAGCAGTTTATGGGGAGGGGGCACCGGGGAGCTGTTTTTT
>TRBV10-3|.|.|TRBJ1-2
CAISESTNYGYTF
TGTGCCATCAGTGAGTCGACAAACTATGGCTACACCTTC
>TRBV4-2|few|TRBD2|TRBJ2-7
CASSFSGGLNYEQYF
TGTGCCAGCAGCTTTAGCGGGGGATTAAACTACGAGCAGTACTTC
>TRBV12-3/TRBV12-4|many|.|TRBJ2-1
CASSLESPYNEQFF
TGTGCCAGCAGTTTAGAAAGTCCCTACAATGAGCAGTTCTTC
>TRBV20-1|.|TRBD2|TRBJ2-1
CSAGLAGGYEQFF
TGCAGTGCCGGTCTAGCGGGGGGGTATGAGCAGTTCTTC
>TRBV12-3/TRBV12-4|.|TRBD2|TRBJ2-1
CASSLLAGIMNEQFF
TGTGCCAGCAGTCTTCTAGCGGGAATCATGAATGAGCAGTTCTTC
>TRBV18|.|.|TRBJ2-7
CASSPTGPGLVYEQYF
TGTGCCAGCTCACCAACCGGGCCAGGGTTGGTTTACGAGCAGTACTTC
>TRBV5-1|few|.|TRBJ2-1
CASSLGAGAGSYNEQFF
TGCGCCAGCAGCTTGGGCGCGGGGGCCGGCTCCTACAATGAGCAGTTCTTC
>TRBV24-1|.|TRBD2|TRBJ2-3
CATSKGLAGPTSTDTQYF
TGTGCCACCAGTAAGGGACTAGCGGGTCCCACCTCCACAGATACGCAGTATTTT
>TRBV11-3|.|TRBD2|TRBJ2-1
CASSPTKAGAYNEQFF
TGTGCCAGCAGCCCCACGAAAGCGGGAGCCTACAATGAGCAGTTCTTC
>TRBV5-1|few|.|TRBJ2-1
CASSSSSVNEQFF
TGCGCCAGCAGCTCCTCTAGTGTCAATGAGCAGTTCTTC
>TRBV4-1|few|.|TRBJ1-4
CASSQGFGFGEKLFF
TGCGCCAGCAGCCAAGGATTCGGGTTTGGTGAAAAACTGTTTTTT
>TRBV14|.|TRBD2|TRBJ2-7
CASGLGGRLNEQYF
TGTGCCAGCGGATTAGGCGGGAGGCTGAACGAGCAGTACTTC
>TRBV5-5|many|.|TRBJ2-3
CASSLGSVSHSSTDTQYF
TGTGCCAGCAGCCTCGGGTCTGTTTCCCATTCTAGCACAGATACGCAGTATTTT
>TRBV10-3|many|.|TRBJ1-1
CAISESPAAEAFF
TGTGCCATCAGTGAGTCACCAGCCGCTGAAGCTTTCTTT
>TRBV5-5|.|.|TRBJ2-1
CASSSRRSSYNEQFF
TGTGCCAGCAGCTCCCGGAGGAGCTCCTACAATGAGCAGTTCTTC
>TRBV20-1|.|TRBD1|TRBJ1-3
CSAVDRGNTIYF
TGCAGTGCTGTGGACAGGGGCAACACCATATATTTT
>TRBV24-1|few|.|TRBJ1-4
CATSGGTGATNEKLFF
TGTGCCACCAGTGGGGGTACCGGCGCAACTAATGAAAAACTGTTTTTT
>TRBV5-1|.|TRBD2|TRBJ2-3
CASSLEASGRADTQYF
TGCGCCAGCAGCTTGGAGGCTAGCGGACGTGCAGATACGCAGTATTTT
>TRBV29-1|.|TRBD2|TRBJ2-7
CSVAPGLAVYEQYF
TGCAGCGTTGCGCCGGGACTAGCGGTCTACGAGCAGTACTTC
>TRBV18|.|.|TRBJ1-2
CASSPSNNYGYTF
TGTGCCAGCTCACCCTCAAATAACTATGGCTACACCTTC
>TRBV18|.|.|TRBJ2-5
CASSPPGKRETQYF
TGTGCCAGCTCACCGCCCGGGAAACGGGAGACCCAGTACTTC
>TRBV29-1|.|TRBD1|TRBJ2-5
CSARDRQETQYF
TGCAGCGCCCGGGACAGACAAGAGACCCAGTACTTC
>TRBV20-1|.|.|TRBJ2-5
CSARLPPQETQYF
TGCAGTGCTAGATTGCCACCCCAAGAGACCCAGTACTTC
>TRBV5-1|.|.|TRBJ2-7
CASSLGEQVPREQYF
TGCGCCAGCAGCTTAGGCGAACAGGTCCCCCGCGAGCAGTACTTC
>TRBV19|.|.|TRBJ1-5
CASNHRERGKSGPQHF
TGTGCCAGTAATCACAGGGAGAGGGGGAAATCAGGGCCCCAGCATTTT
>TRBV10-2|.|.|TRBJ2-5
CASSDSVRGSETQYF
TGCGCCAGCAGTGATAGCGTCCGGGGATCCGAGACCCAGTACTTC
>TRBV5-1|few|.|TRBJ2-1
CASSAGAYEQFF
TGCGCCAGCAGCGCGGGCGCTTATGAGCAGTTCTTC